The 32 T cell receptor beta chains given below trace back to one sample, sequenced in a study of Ad26.COV2.S vaccination and SARS-CoV-2 variants (dated by TCRdb to about 2021). The library relied on the immunoSEQ multiplex PCR assay. TCRdb limited this immuneACCESS table to in-frame rearrangements with V and J called. A share of clones is missing; checked studies link under half to unresolved V genes, and the rest is unexplained. The sample includes a few hundred thousand clones, with 92% observed a single time. The ten largest clones represent 1.5% to 2% of the sample. The treatment or condition label on this specimen signifies: some 19 received Ad26.COV2.S at low or high dose, single or two shots; roughly 5 received placebo; per-sample allocation not given. For vaccine and placebo recipients, the sequenced repertoires came from samples collected on day 63 after the first injection. The source material was peripheral blood, sampled in a trial of Ad26.COV2.S vaccine versus placebo. The receptors come from a person aged 18-60 years who received the Ad26.COV2.S COVID-19 vaccine or a placebo.

The chain links TRBV28 to TRBJ1-5; D call uncertain. The V gene's germline CDR1 is MDHEN and CDR2 SYDVKM. Trimming removed 1 base at V and 1 base at J, with 14 bases between. This CDR3 spans 17 amino acids. The DNA of the CDR3 is TGTGCCAGCAGTTTATCTAGTTTGTTGGGAAGCAATCAGCCCCAGCATTTT. Translating it yields CASSLSSLLGSNQPQHF.

The V gene is TRBV7-8, the J gene TRBJ2-2, with a tentative D call TRBD1 (6 bases). Trimming took off 2 bases at V and 4 bases at J, with 14 bases between the two ends. The CDR3 spans 16 residues. CDR1 SGHVS and CDR2 FQNEAQ come from the germline V gene. The CDR3 protein is CASSLQWTVATGELFF. The CDR3 DNA reads TGTGCCAGCAGCTTACAATGGACAGTAGCCACCGGGGAGCTGTTTTTT.

The chain carries TRBV5-4 and TRBJ1-3; D not resolved. The CDR3 runs 12 residues. Germline values: CDR1 SGHNT, CDR2 YYREEE (reference sequence). V was pared by 6 bases and J by 7 bases, with 11 bases between. The DNA for the CDR3 is TGTGCCAGCAAAGACACCGGGAACACCATATATTTT. It specifies CASKDTGNTIYF.

This chain joins TRBV19 and TRBJ2-5; no reliable D call. V was cut by 7 bases and J by 5 bases, with 14 bases left in between. The CDR3 extends over 13 amino acids. Looked up from germline, CDR1 is LNHDA and CDR2 is SQIVND (reference sequence). The CDR3 reads CASTPEGSETQYF. CDR3 DNA sequence: TGTGCCAGTACCCCGGAAGGTTCGGAGACCCAGTACTTC. The full variable domain, with the rest looked up from reference TRBV19 and TRBJ2-5, is DGGITQSPKYLFRKEGQNVTLSCEQNLNHDAMYWYRQDPGQGLRLIYYSQIVNDFQKGDIAEGYSVSREKKESFPLTVTSAQKNPTAFYLCASTPEGSETQYFGPGTRLLVL.

This sequence joins TRBV5-1 and TRBJ2-5, with D maybe TRBD1 (6 bases). CDR1 and CDR2 (germline): SGHRS, YFSETQ. Trimming took 4 bases from V and 4 from J, leaving 23 bases between them. This CDR3 has 17 residues. CDR3 sequence reads: CASSTGARVRGLETQYF. CDR3 DNA sequence: TGCGCCAGCAGCACCGGGGCTCGGGTCAGGGGATTAGAGACCCAGTACTTC.

The gene calls are TRBV3-1 (or the pseudogene TRBV3-2) and TRBJ2-1; 8 nucleotides match TRBD2. The ends lost 0 bases at V and 2 bases at J; junction bases unmatched: 12. The CDR3 loop spans 19 amino acids. CDR1 is LGHDT and CDR2 is YNNKEL in the germline V gene (reference sequence). The CDR3 bases are TGTGCCAGCAGCCAAGATCCAGCGGGGGTGGTCGATCCCTACAATGAGCAGTTCTTC. Translating it yields CASSQDPAGVVDPYNEQFF.

CDR3 loop: CASSSPGQGRYEQYF. CDR3 bases: TGTGCCAGCAGCTCTCCGGGACAGGGTCGCTACGAGCAGTACTTC. The chain is built from TRBV11-2 and TRBJ2-7; 9 bases match TRBD1. The ends lost 4 bases at V and 3 bases at J; junction bases unmatched: 7. CDR3 length: 15 amino acids. Germline V gives CDR1 SGHAT, CDR2 FQNNGV.

V and J are TRBV7-6 and TRBJ2-2, with 8 bases matching TRBD2. Germline lookup yields CDR1 SGHVS and CDR2 FNYEAQ. The CDR3 length is 17 residues. Trimming cost V 3 bases and J 3 bases; bases outside gene matches: 9. The CDR3 sequence: CASSFLQKRGYTGELFF. CDR3 DNA sequence: TGTGCCAGCAGCTTCCTCCAAAAGCGGGGGTACACCGGGGAGCTGTTTTTT. Drawing the rest from reference TRBV7-6 and TRBJ2-2, the complete variable domain is GAGVSQSPRYKVTKRGQDVALRCDPISGHVSLYWYRQALGQGPEFLTYFNYEAQQDKSGLPNDRFSAERPEGSISTLTIQRTEQRDSAMYRCASSFLQKRGYTGELFFGEGSRLTVL.

The table lists this clone with a few counts. V usage is TRBV24-1 and J usage is TRBJ1-2; D possibly corresponds to TRBD1 (5 bases). Trimming took 3 bases from V and 4 from J, leaving 11 bases between them. CDR3 length: 14 amino acids. The germline CDR1 and CDR2 sequences are KGHDR and SFDVKD. The CDR3 nucleotides are TGTGCCACCAGTGATCAGGGAACCTCCTATGGCTACACCTTC. It translates to CATSDQGTSYGYTF.

This chain uses TRBV19 with TRBJ2-1; 12 bases align to TRBD2. CDR1 and CDR2 from the germline V gene are LNHDA and SQIVND (reference sequence). Trimming took 4 bases from V and 6 from J; bases not matched to a gene: 4. The length of the CDR3 is 15 residues. The CDR3 DNA sequence: TGTGCCAGTAGTACCCGGACTAGCGGGGCCAATGAGCAGTTCTTC. Translating it yields CASSTRTSGANEQFF.

The V call is TRBV6-4, the J call TRBJ2-7; the match to TRBD2 covers 8 bases. V trimming: 11 bases; J trimming: 5 bases; junction bases outside the gene matches: 8. The germline gives CDR1 MRHNA, CDR2 SNTAGT. The CDR3 length is 12 residues. The DNA of the CDR3 is TGTGCCGCCCCGGGGGGGGGAAACGAGCAGTACTTC. Translation gives CAAPGGGNEQYF.

This clone showed up just once. The V and J genes are TRBV7-6 and TRBJ2-5, with 7 bases aligning to TRBD1. The CDR3 sequence is 14 residues long. CDR1 SGHVS and CDR2 FNYEAQ come from the germline V gene. Germline trimming cut 5 bases from V and 4 bases from J; bases unmatched to any gene: 7. The CDR3 sequence is CASSPYRQGETQYF. CDR3 nucleotide sequence: TGTGCCAGCAGCCCGTATCGACAGGGAGAGACCCAGTACTTC.

This clone came up once. This chain uses TRBV5-1 with TRBJ2-2; no clear D gene. The CDR3 totals 14 residues. Deletions cut 4 bases from V and 9 bases from J, with 16 bases between. CDR1 is SGHRS, CDR2 YFSETQ, per germline. The CDR3 spells CASSPDNGPRELFF. The CDR3 DNA is TGCGCCAGCAGCCCCGACAACGGCCCGAGGGAGCTGTTTTTT.

The chain combines TRBV5-6 with TRBJ2-1; 10 positions match TRBD2. Trimming cost V 3 bases and J 4 bases; bases outside gene matches: 7. Germline loops: CDR1 SGHDT, CDR2 YYEEEE. The CDR3 covers 16 residues. In DNA form, the CDR3 reads TGTGCCAGCAGCTGGCCCGGGACTAGCGTATACAATGAGCAGTTCTTC. It encodes CASSWPGTSVYNEQFF.

J is TRBJ1-2 and V is TRBV6-2 or TRBV6-3; possible D gene TRBD1, 5 bases. V was cut by 5 bases and J by 4 bases, with 17 bases left in between. Germline CDR1 and CDR2: MNHEY and SVGEGT. CDR3 length: 15 amino acids. CDR3 coding DNA: TGTGCCAGCAGTAACGGACGGCAGGGCGTCTATGGCTACACCTTC. Protein product: CASSNGRQGVYGYTF.

V usage is TRBV5-1 and J usage is TRBJ1-2, with D tentatively TRBD1 (5 bases). The V and J ends lost 4 bases and 2 bases respectively, with 9 bases between them. CDR3 length equals 13 residues. The germline gives CDR1 SGHRS, CDR2 YFSETQ. The CDR3 DNA is TGCGCCAGCAGCCCCCGGGGGAACTATGGCTACACCTTC. Translating gives CASSPRGNYGYTF.

The V call is TRBV28, the J call TRBJ1-2; D is perhaps TRBD1 (6 bases). Between the trimmed V and J ends, which lost 3 bases and 8 bases, there was a span of 19 bases. This CDR3 region has 15 residues. Germline assignment: CDR1 MDHEN and CDR2 SYDVKM. The CDR3 sequence: CASSFSRGGGSGYTF. CDR3 nucleotide sequence: TGTGCCAGCAGTTTTTCCCGAGGTGGGGGCTCGGGCTACACCTTC.

The chain recombines TRBV28 with TRBJ2-5; D is undetermined. This CDR3 region has 14 residues. CDR1 and CDR2 (germline): MDHEN, SYDVKM. The germline V and J ends were trimmed by 6 bases and 1 base, with 12 bases remaining between them. CDR3 coding DNA: TGTGCCAGCAGCCAACAGCCGGTCCAAGAGACCCAGTACTTC. It is translated as CASSQQPVQETQYF.

This clone was observed a single time. The chain recombines TRBV6-5 with TRBJ1-1; 7 nucleotides agree with TRBD1. With V trimmed by 7 bases and J by 4 bases, 9 bases remained unmatched. The CDR3 contains 14 residues. The germline CDR1 and CDR2 sequences are MNHEY and SVGAGI. For the CDR3, the DNA is TGTGCCAGCATACTCGACAGGGCCGGCACTGAAGCTTTCTTT. Amino acids: CASILDRAGTEAFF.

V and J are TRBV19 and TRBJ1-1; 7 nucleotides line up with TRBD1. Per germline, CDR1 LNHDA and CDR2 SQIVND (reference sequence). CDR3 length: 13 residues. Trimming took 3 bases from V and 7 from J; bases not matched to a gene: 5. The CDR3 region is CASSMGQGGEAFF. The DNA for the CDR3 is TGTGCCAGTAGTATGGGGCAGGGGGGTGAAGCTTTCTTT.

The rearrangement uses TRBV7-9 and TRBJ1-4, with 8 bases lining up with TRBD1. The trim removed 5 bases at V and 7 bases at J, leaving 6 bases unmatched. There are 14 residues in the CDR3. Germline-derived CDR1 and CDR2 are SEHNR and FQNEAQ (reference sequence). The CDR3 DNA sequence: TGTGCCAGCAGCGAAGACAGGGGCACTGAAAAACTGTTTTTT. This translates into CASSEDRGTEKLFF. Complete variable domain (other parts from reference TRBV7-9 and TRBJ1-4): DTGVSQNPRHKITKRGQNVTFRCDPISEHNRLYWYRQTLGQGPEFLTYFQNEAQLEKSRLLSDRFSAERPKGSFSTLEIQRTEQGDSAMYLCASSEDRGTEKLFFGSGTQLSVL.

The V call is TRBV6-5, the J call TRBJ2-5; 9 nucleotides align to TRBD2. Germline V lookup: CDR1 MNHEY, CDR2 SVGAGI. CDR3 size: 15 residues. J lost 5 bases, V lost 4 bases, and 8 bases had no gene match. The CDR3 reads CASSSRGGRRETQYF. CDR3 nucleotide sequence: TGTGCCAGCAGTTCGCGGGGGGGCCGAAGGGAGACCCAGTACTTC.

Worth noting for this clone: Other DNA sequences in this specimen translate into the identical CDR3. V is TRBV6-2 or TRBV6-3 and J is TRBJ2-7; D remains ambiguous. The length of the CDR3 is 11 residues. The germline V and J ends were trimmed by 2 bases and 3 bases, with 2 bases remaining between them. CDR1 and CDR2 (germline): MNHEY, SVGEGT. CDR3 residues: CASSYVYEQYF. In DNA, the CDR3 is TGTGCCAGCAGTTACGTCTACGAGCAGTACTTC.

This rearrangement joins TRBV5-1 to TRBJ1-3; TRBD1 might be the D (5 bases). The germline CDR1 and CDR2 sequences are SGHRS and YFSETQ. CDR3 length equals 15 residues. V shed 0 bases and J shed 1 base, with 8 bases lying between them. The CDR3, as DNA: TGCGCCAGCAGCTTGGTCGGGGGTTCTGGAAACACCATATATTTT. Translating gives CASSLVGGSGNTIYF.

The genes are TRBV29-1 and TRBJ1-2, with D perhaps matching TRBD1 (5 bases). The V and J ends lost 4 bases and 6 bases respectively, with 18 bases between them. Germline CDR1 is SQVTM and CDR2 is ANQGSEA. The CDR3 contains 14 residues. CDR3 nucleotide sequence: TGCAGCGTTGTTCCAGGGTATGGGTCTGATGGCTACACCTTC. This encodes CSVVPGYGSDGYTF.

The J gene is TRBJ2-5, the V gene TRBV30, with a possible D match to TRBD2 (7 bases). CDR3 length equals 14 residues. Looked up from germline, CDR1 is GTSNPN and CDR2 is SVGIG (reference sequence). V lost 0 bases and J lost 6, with 14 bases in between. The CDR3 region is CAWSVGGPSQTQYF. In nucleotides, the CDR3 is TGTGCCTGGAGTGTCGGGGGGCCCAGCCAGACCCAGTACTTC.

The rearrangement joins TRBV28 to TRBJ1-5, with TRBD1 matching 8 bases. Looked up from germline, CDR1 is MDHEN and CDR2 is SYDVKM. J lost 3 bases, V lost 5 bases, and 3 bases had no gene match. The length of the CDR3 is 14 residues. The CDR3 reads CASSTGGVNQPQHF. Written as DNA, the CDR3 is TGTGCCAGCAGTACAGGGGGGGTCAATCAGCCCCAGCATTTT. The complete variable domain, with remaining parts taken from reference TRBV28 and TRBJ1-5, reads DVKVTQSSRYLVKRTGEKVFLECVQDMDHENMFWYRQDPGLGLRLIYFSYDVKMKEKGDIPEGYSVSREKKERFSLILESASTNQTSMYLCASSTGGVNQPQHFGDGTRLSIL.

The CDR3: CASSPRGYYQPQHF. DNA of the CDR3: TGTGCCAGCAGTCCCCGGGGCTACTATCAGCCCCAGCATTTT. This chain connects TRBV27 to TRBJ1-5; weak D call: TRBD1 (5 bases). Germline loops: CDR1 MNHEY, CDR2 SMNVEV (reference sequence). The CDR3 consists of 14 residues. V was cut by 5 bases and J by 5 bases, with 13 bases left in between.

The rearrangement links TRBV10-2 to TRBJ2-5, with a weak D call TRBD2 (6 bases). CDR3 length equals 16 residues. Per germline, CDR1 WSHSY and CDR2 SAAADI. Trimming pared 6 bases from V and 6 bases from J, leaving 23 bases between. CDR3 residues: CASRKPGDGSGQTQYF. The DNA for the CDR3 is TGCGCCAGCAGAAAACCGGGAGACGGGTCCGGTCAGACCCAGTACTTC.

The V call is TRBV30, the J call TRBJ1-4; no reliable D call. Germline V gene lookup returns CDR1 GTSNPN and CDR2 SVGIG (reference sequence). V was cut by 3 bases and J by 4 bases, with 12 bases left in between. CDR3 length equals 14 residues. The CDR3 spells CAWREVGSNEKLFF. CDR3 in DNA: TGTGCCTGGAGGGAGGTAGGGAGTAATGAAAAACTGTTTTTT.

This chain uses TRBV4-1 with TRBJ2-2; the match to TRBD2 covers 11 bases. There are 16 residues in the CDR3. V shed 4 bases, J shed 3 bases, and the junction held 4 bases outside the gene matches. The germline V gene encodes CDR1 MGHRA and CDR2 YSYEKL. The CDR3 region has the DNA TGCGCCAGCAGCCGGGAGGGACTAGCGGACACCGGGGAGCTGTTTTTT. It is translated as CASSREGLADTGELFF.

This chain uses TRBV19 with TRBJ1-3; TRBD1 matches 7 bases. This CDR3 has 16 amino acids. Germline CDR1 is LNHDA and CDR2 is SQIVND (reference sequence). Losses at the gene ends were 5 bases for V and 4 bases for J; bases not matched to a gene: 11. Here the CDR3 DNA reads TGTGCCAGTAGTCCCTTCGGGACAGAAATAGGAAACACCATATATTTT. It codes for CASSPFGTEIGNTIYF.